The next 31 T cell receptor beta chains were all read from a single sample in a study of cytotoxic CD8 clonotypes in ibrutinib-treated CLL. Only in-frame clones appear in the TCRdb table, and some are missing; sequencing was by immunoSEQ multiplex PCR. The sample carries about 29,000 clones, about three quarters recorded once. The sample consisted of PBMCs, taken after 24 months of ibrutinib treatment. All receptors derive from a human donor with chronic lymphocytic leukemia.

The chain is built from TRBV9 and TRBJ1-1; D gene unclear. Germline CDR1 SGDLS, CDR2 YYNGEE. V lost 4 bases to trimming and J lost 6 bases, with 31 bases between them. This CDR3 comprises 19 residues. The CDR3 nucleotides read TGTGCCAGCAGCCACCCCGGTGGTAGGTTTGATTCGCGTGGCGCTGAAGCTTTCTTT. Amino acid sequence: CASSHPGGRFDSRGAEAFF.

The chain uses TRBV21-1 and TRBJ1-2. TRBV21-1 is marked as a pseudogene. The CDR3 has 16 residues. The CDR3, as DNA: TGTGCCAGCAGCAAAGCACCCCATCCAAAGGCCTATGGCTACACCTTC. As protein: CASSKAPHPKAYGYTF.

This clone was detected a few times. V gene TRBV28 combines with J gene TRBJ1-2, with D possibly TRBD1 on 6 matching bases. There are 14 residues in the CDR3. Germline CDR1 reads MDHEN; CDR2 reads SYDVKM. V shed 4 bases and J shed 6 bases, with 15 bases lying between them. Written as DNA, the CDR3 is TGTGCCAGCAGTTCCCAGGGGCAGGAGGATGGCTACACCTTC. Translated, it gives CASSSQGQEDGYTF.

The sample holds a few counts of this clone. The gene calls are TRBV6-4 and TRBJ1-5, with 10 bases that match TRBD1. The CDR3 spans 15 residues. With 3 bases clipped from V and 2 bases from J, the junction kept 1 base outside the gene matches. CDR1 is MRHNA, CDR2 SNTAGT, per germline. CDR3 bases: TGTGCCAGCAGTGAGGGGACAGGGGGCAATCAGCCCCAGCATTTT. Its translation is CASSEGTGGNQPQHF.

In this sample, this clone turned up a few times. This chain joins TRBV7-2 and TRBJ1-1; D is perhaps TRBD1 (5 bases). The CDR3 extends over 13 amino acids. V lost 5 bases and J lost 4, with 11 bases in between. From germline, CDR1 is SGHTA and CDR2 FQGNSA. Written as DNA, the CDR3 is TGTGCCAGCAGCAGCTTGACAGCCACTGAAGCTTTCTTT. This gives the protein CASSSLTATEAFF. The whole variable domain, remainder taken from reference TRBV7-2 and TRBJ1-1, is GAGVSQSPSNKVTEKGKDVELRCDPISGHTALYWYRQSLGQGLEFLIYFQGNSAPDKSGLPSDRFSAERTGGSVSTLTIQRTQQEDSAVYLCASSSLTATEAFFGQGTRLTVV.

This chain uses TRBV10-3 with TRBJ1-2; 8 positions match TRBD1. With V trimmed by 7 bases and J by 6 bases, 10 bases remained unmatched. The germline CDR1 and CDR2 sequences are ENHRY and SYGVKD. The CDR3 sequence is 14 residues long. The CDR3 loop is CAINQPGQDNGYTF. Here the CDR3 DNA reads TGTGCCATCAACCAACCGGGACAGGATAATGGCTACACCTTC.

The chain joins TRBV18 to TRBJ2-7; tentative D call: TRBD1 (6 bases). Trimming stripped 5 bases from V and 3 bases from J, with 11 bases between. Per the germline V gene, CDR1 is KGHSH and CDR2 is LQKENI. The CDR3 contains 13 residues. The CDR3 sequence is CASSGAGDYEQYF. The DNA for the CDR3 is TGTGCCAGCTCAGGGGCAGGGGACTACGAGCAGTACTTC. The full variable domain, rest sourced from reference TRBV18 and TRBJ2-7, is NAGVMQNPRHLVRRRGQEARLRCSPMKGHSHVYWYRQLPEEGLKFMVYLQKENIIDESGMPKERFSAEFPKEGPSILRIQQVVRGDSAAYFCASSGAGDYEQYFGPGTRLTVT.

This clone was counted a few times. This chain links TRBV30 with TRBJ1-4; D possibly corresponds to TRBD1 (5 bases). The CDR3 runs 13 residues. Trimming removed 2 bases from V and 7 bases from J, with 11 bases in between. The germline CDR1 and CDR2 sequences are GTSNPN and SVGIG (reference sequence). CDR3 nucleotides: TGTGCCTGGAGTTTGGGGCCTGGTGAAAAACTGTTTTTT. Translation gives CAWSLGPGEKLFF. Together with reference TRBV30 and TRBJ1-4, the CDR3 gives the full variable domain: SQTIHQWPATLVQPVGSPLSLECTVEGTSNPNLYWYRQAAGRGLQLLFYSVGIGQISSEVPQNLSASRPQDRQFILSSKKLLLSDSGFYLCAWSLGPGEKLFFGSGTQLSVL.

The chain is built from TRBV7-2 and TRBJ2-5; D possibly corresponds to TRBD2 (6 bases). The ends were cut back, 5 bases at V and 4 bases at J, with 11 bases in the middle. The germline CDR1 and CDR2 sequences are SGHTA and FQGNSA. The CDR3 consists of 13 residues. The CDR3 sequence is CASSPGTSETQYF. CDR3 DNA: TGTGCCAGCAGCCCCGGGACTTCAGAGACCCAGTACTTC.

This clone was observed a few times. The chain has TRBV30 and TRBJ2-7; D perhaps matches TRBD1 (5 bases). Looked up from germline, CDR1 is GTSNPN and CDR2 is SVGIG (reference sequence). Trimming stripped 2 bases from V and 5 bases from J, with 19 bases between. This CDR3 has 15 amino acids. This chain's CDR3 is CAWSRSGFPPDEQYF. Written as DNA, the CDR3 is TGTGCCTGGAGTCGGTCAGGGTTTCCTCCGGACGAGCAGTACTTC.

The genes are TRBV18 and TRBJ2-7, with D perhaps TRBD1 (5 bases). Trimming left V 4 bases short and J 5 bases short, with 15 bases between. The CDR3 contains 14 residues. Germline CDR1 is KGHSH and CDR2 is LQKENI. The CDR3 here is CASSRVTGIHEQYF. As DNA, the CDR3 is TGTGCCAGCTCACGGGTTACAGGAATCCACGAGCAGTACTTC.

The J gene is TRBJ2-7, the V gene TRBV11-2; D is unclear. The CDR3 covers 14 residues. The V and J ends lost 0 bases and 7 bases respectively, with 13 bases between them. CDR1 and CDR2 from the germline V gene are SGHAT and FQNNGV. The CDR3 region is CASSLDQIAREQYF. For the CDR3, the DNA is TGTGCCAGCAGCTTAGATCAGATTGCTAGGGAGCAGTACTTC.

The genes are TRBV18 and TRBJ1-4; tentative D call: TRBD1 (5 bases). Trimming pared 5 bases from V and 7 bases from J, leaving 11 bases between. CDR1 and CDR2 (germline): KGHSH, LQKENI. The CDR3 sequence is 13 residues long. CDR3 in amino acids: CASSSTQGEKLFF. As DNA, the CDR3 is TGTGCCAGCTCAAGCACCCAGGGTGAAAAACTGTTTTTT.

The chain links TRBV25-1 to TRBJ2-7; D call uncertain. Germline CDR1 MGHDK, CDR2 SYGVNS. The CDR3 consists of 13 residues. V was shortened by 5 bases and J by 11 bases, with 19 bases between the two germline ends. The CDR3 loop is CASSRNPQAAEYF. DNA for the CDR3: TGTGCCAGCAGTCGTAACCCCCAGGCAGCCGAGTACTTC.

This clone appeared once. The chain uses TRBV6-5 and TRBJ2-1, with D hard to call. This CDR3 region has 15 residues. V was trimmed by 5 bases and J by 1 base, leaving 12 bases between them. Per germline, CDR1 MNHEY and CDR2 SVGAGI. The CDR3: CASSPTASSYNEQFF. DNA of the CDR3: TGTGCCAGCAGTCCCACAGCAAGTTCCTACAATGAGCAGTTCTTC.

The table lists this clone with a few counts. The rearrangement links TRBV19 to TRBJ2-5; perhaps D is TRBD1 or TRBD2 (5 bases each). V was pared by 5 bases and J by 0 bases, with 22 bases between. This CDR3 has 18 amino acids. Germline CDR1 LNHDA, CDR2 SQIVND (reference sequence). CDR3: CASSRDHRGYVYQETQYF. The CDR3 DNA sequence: TGTGCCAGTAGTCGGGACCACCGGGGCTATGTGTACCAAGAGACCCAGTACTTC. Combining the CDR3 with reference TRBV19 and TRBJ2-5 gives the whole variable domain DGGITQSPKYLFRKEGQNVTLSCEQNLNHDAMYWYRQDPGQGLRLIYYSQIVNDFQKGDIAEGYSVSREKKESFPLTVTSAQKNPTAFYLCASSRDHRGYVYQETQYFGPGTRLLVL.

The CDR3 spells CASSFGGTYNEQFF. The CDR3 DNA reads as TGTGCCAGCAGCTTTGGCGGGACATACAATGAGCAGTTCTTC. The chain uses TRBV7-2 and TRBJ2-1; the D call may be TRBD1 or TRBD2 (6 bases each). Trimming stripped 3 bases from V and 4 bases from J, with 10 bases between. CDR1 and CDR2 from the germline V gene are SGHTA and FQGNSA. This CDR3 has 14 amino acids.

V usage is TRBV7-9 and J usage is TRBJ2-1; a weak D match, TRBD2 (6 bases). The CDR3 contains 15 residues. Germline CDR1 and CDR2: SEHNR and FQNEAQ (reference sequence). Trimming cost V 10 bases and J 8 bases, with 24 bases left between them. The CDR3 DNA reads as TGTGCCATCGAACCGATCCGGGACTCCTTAGATGAGCAGTTCTTC. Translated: CAIEPIRDSLDEQFF.

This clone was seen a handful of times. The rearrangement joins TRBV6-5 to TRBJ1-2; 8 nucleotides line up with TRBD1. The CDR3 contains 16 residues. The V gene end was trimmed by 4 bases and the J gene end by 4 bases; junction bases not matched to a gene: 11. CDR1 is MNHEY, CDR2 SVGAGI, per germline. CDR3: CASSSDRRGRSYGYTF. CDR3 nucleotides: TGTGCCAGCAGTTCCGACCGCAGGGGGCGCAGCTATGGCTACACCTTC.

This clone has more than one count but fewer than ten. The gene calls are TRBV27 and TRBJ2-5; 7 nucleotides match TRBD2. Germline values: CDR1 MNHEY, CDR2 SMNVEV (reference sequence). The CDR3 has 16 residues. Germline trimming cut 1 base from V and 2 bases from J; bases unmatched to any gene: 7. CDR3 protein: CASSLYQRGLQETQYF. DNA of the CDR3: TGTGCCAGCAGTTTATATCAGCGGGGACTTCAAGAGACCCAGTACTTC.

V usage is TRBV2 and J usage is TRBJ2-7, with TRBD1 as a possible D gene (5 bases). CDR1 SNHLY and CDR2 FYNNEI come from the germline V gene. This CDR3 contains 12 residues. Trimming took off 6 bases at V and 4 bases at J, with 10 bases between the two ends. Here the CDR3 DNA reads TGTGCCAGCAGCCCCAGGGTATACGAGCAGTACTTC. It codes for CASSPRVYEQYF. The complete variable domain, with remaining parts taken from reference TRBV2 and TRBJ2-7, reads EPEVTQTPSHQVTQMGQEVILRCVPISNHLYFYWYRQILGQKVEFLVSFYNNEISEKSEIFDDQFSVERPDGSNFTLKIRSTKLEDSAMYFCASSPRVYEQYFGPGTRLTVT.

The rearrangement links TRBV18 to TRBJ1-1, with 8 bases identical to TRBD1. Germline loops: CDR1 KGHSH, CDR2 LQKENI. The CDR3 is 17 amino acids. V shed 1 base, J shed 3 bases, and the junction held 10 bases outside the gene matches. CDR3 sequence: CASSPRAGGYGDTEAFF. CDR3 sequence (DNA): TGTGCCAGCTCACCACGGGCAGGGGGCTACGGGGACACTGAAGCTTTCTTT.

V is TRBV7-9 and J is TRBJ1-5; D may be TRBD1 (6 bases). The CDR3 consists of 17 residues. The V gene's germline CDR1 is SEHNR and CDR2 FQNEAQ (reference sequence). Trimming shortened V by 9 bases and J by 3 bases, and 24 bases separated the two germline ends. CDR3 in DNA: TGTGCCAGACAGGACCCGGGACGGGGGGCTAACAATCAGCCCCAGCATTTT. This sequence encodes CARQDPGRGANNQPQHF.

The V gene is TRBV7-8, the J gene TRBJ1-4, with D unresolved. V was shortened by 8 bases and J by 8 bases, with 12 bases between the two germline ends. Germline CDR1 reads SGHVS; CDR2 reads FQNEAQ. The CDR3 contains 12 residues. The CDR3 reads CASGRASEKLFF. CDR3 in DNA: TGTGCCAGCGGGAGGGCCTCCGAAAAACTGTTTTTT. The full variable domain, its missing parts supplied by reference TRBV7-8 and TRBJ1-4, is GAGVSQSPRYKVAKRGQDVALRCDPISGHVSLFWYQQALGQGPEFLTYFQNEAQLDKSGLPSDRFFAERPEGSVSTLKIQRTQQEDSAVYLCASGRASEKLFFGSGTQLSVL.

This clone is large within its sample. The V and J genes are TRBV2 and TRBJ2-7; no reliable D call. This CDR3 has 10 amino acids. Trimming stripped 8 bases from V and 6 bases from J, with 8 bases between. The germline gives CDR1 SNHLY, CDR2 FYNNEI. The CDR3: CASVSLEQYF. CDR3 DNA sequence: TGTGCCAGCGTCTCCCTCGAGCAGTACTTC.

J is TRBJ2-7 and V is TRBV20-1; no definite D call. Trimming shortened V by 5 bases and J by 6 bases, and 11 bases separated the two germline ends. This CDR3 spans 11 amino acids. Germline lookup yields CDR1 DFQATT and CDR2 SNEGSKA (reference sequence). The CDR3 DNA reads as TGCAGTGCTTGGGTTAGTCCCGAGCAGTACTTC. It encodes CSAWVSPEQYF.

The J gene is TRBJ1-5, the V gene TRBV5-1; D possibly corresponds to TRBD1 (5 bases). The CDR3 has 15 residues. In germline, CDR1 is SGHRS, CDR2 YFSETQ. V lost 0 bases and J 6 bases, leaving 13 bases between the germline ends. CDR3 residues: CASSLVAGSSQPQHF. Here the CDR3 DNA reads TGCGCCAGCAGCTTGGTAGCAGGGTCTAGTCAGCCCCAGCATTTT.

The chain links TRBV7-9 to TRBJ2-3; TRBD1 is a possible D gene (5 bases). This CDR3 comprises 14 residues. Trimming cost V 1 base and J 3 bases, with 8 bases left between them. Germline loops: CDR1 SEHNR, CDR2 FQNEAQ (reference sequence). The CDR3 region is CASSLGQITDTQYF. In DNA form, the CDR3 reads TGTGCCAGCAGCTTAGGACAGATTACAGATACGCAGTATTTT.

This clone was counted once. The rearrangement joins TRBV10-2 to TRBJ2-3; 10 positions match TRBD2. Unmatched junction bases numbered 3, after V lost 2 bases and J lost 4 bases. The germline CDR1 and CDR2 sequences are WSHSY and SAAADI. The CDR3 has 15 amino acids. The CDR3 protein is CASSEPSGGADTQYF. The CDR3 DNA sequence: TGCGCCAGCAGTGAGCCCAGCGGGGGGGCAGATACGCAGTATTTT.

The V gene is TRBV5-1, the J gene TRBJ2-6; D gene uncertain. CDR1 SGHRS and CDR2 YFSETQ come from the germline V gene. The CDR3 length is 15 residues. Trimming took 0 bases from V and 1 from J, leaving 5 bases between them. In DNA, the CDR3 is TGCGCCAGCAGCTTGGGGGATTCTGGGGCCAACGTCCTGACTTTC. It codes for CASSLGDSGANVLTF.

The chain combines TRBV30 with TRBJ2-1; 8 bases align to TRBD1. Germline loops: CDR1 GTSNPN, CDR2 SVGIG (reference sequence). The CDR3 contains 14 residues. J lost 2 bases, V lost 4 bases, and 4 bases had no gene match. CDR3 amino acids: CAWNTGGPYNEQFF. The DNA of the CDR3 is TGTGCCTGGAATACAGGGGGACCCTACAATGAGCAGTTCTTC.